Below, 8 T cell receptor beta chains from the same sample are listed, as sequenced in a study of a mutant IDH1 vaccine in newly diagnosed glioma. Clones were sequenced by immunoSEQ multiplex PCR, and TCRdb holds only the in-frame ones, with some missing. The data hold over 50,000 clones, with 85% to 90% observed a single time. Time point in this sample: week 5, during vaccination. The vaccine gave 300 ug of a 20-mer mutant IDH1 peptide subcutaneously per dose. Their recognized antigens are unknown. The input for sequencing was PBMCs, taken from a glioma patient whose treatment included an IDH1 peptide vaccine. The receptors here all came from a woman between 35 and 50 years old with glioma.

The chain is built from TRBV20-1 and TRBJ1-1; D call uncertain. Trimming stripped 5 bases from V and 6 bases from J, with 10 bases between. Germline V gene lookup returns CDR1 DFQATT and CDR2 SNEGSKA (reference sequence). The CDR3 covers 11 residues. This chain's CDR3 is CSAPDGPEAFF. The DNA of the CDR3 is TGCAGTGCTCCGGACGGTCCTGAAGCTTTCTTT.

The sample holds one count of this clone. The CDR3 reads CASSIVLTEKGYTF. For the CDR3, the DNA is TGTGCCAGTAGTATTGTCCTGACTGAAAAAGGCTACACCTTC. The J gene is TRBJ1-2, the V gene TRBV19; no firm D call. The germline CDR1 and CDR2 sequences are LNHDA and SQIVND (reference sequence). V gave up 3 bases and J gave up 8 bases, with 16 bases separating them. The CDR3 covers 14 residues.

This chain links TRBV6-1 with TRBJ1-2, with TRBD1 as a possible D gene (6 bases). This CDR3 region has 13 residues. V lost 7 bases, J lost 4 bases, and 13 bases lay in between. Germline CDR1 and CDR2: MNHNS and SASEGT. CDR3 DNA sequence: TGTGCCAGCAATCAAGGGGGGACCTATGGCTACACCTTC. Translated: CASNQGGTYGYTF.

The rearrangement uses TRBV4-1 and TRBJ1-2; a possible D gene is TRBD1 (5 bases). The ends were cut back, 2 bases at V and 5 bases at J, with 15 bases in the middle. The CDR3 consists of 15 residues. CDR1 and CDR2 (germline): MGHRA, YSYEKL. The CDR3 is CASSQPSGTFYGYTF. Written as DNA, the CDR3 is TGCGCCAGCAGCCAACCTTCCGGGACCTTTTATGGCTACACCTTC.

This sequence joins TRBV7-2 and TRBJ1-5, with D perhaps matching TRBD1 (6 bases). Germline CDR1 SGHTA, CDR2 FQGNSA. The CDR3 consists of 13 residues. The V gene lost 2 bases and the J gene lost 7 bases, with 9 bases spanning the gap. The DNA of the CDR3 is TGTGCCAGCAGCTTACGGGGACAACAGCCCCAGCATTTT. As protein: CASSLRGQQPQHF.

V is TRBV15 and J is TRBJ2-6, with 10 bases lining up with TRBD1. This CDR3 spans 17 amino acids. In germline, CDR1 is LNHNV, CDR2 YYDKDF (reference sequence). J lost 0 bases, V lost 3 bases, and 2 bases had no gene match. In nucleotides, the CDR3 is TGTGCCACCAGCAGGACAGGGGGCGACTCTGGGGCCAACGTCCTGACTTTC. Translating gives CATSRTGGDSGANVLTF.

The chain recombines TRBV2 with TRBJ2-4; possible D gene TRBD1, 6 bases. Trimming took off 5 bases at V and 2 bases at J, with 10 bases between the two ends. Per the germline V gene, CDR1 is SNHLY and CDR2 is FYNNEI. This CDR3 is 14 amino acids long. The CDR3 sequence is CASSLQGTKNIQYF. The CDR3 bases are TGTGCCAGCAGTCTACAGGGAACCAAAAACATTCAGTACTTC.

The chain recombines TRBV30 with TRBJ2-6; D not certain. The CDR3 runs 13 residues. Trimming left V 4 bases short and J 1 base short, with 5 bases between. The V gene's germline CDR1 is GTSNPN and CDR2 SVGIG (reference sequence). CDR3 region: CAWIRSGANVLTF. CDR3 nucleotide sequence: TGTGCCTGGATCAGGTCTGGGGCCAACGTCCTGACTTTC.